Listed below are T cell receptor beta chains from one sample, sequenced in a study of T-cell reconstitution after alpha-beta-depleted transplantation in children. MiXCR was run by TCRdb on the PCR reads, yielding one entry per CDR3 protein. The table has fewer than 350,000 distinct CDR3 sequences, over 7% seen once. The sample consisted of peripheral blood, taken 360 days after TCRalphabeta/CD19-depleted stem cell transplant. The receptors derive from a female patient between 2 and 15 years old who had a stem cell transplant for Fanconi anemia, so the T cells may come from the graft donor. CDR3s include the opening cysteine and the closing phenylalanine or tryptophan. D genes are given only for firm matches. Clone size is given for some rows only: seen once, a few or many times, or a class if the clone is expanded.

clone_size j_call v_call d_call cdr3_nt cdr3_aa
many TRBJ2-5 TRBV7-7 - TGTGCCAGCAGCTGGGTAGCCTCCGAGACCCAGTACTTC CASSWVASETQYF
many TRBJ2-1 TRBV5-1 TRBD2 TGCGCCAGCAGCTTGAAGCGGGGTTCGTCCTACAATGAGCAGTTCTTC CASSLKRGSSYNEQFF
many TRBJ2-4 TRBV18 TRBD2 TGTGCCAGCTCACCCTCGGGGGGATGGAACATTCAGTACTTC CASSPSGGWNIQYF
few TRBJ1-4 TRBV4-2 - TGTGCCAGCAGCCAGAGACATAATGAAAAACTGTTTTTT CASSQRHNEKLFF
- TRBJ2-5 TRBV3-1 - TGTGCCAGCAGCCCCGGGACCCGACAAGAGACCCAGTACTTC CASSPGTRQETQYF
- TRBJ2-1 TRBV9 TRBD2 TGTGCCAGCAGCGGAATACTAGCGGCGAGCTCCTACAATGAGCAGTTCTTC CASSGILAASSYNEQFF
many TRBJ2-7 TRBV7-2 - TGTGCCAGCAGCTTAGTAATATACGAGCAGTACTTC CASSLVIYEQYF
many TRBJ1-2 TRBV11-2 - TGTGCCAGCAGCTTAGCCGGAGGCTACACCTTC CASSLAGGYTF
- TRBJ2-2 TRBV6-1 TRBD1 TGTGCCAGCATCCTTTCTACAGGGGGGAACACCGGGGAGCTGTTTTTT CASILSTGGNTGELFF
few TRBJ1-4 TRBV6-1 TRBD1 TGTGCCAGCAGTGAGGGGGACAGGGATGTGGAAAAACTGTTTTTT CASSEGDRDVEKLFF
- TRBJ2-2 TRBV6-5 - TGTGCCAGCAGTTACTCGGCAGGGGACTACACCGGGGAGCTGTTTTTT CASSYSAGDYTGELFF
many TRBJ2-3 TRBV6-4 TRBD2 TGTGCCAGCCTAAGGCGGGAGACGTTATCAGATACGCAGTATTTT CASLRRETLSDTQYF
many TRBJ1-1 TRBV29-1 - TGCAGCGTTGAACGGCCCGAGACAGGAACTTACACTGAAGCTTTCTTT CSVERPETGTYTEAFF
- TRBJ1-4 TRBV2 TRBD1 TGTGCCAGCCACAGGGGGATCGAAAAACTGTTTTTT CASHRGIEKLFF
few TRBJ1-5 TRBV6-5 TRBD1 TGTGCCAGCACTCGGACAGGGGGTTGTCAGCCCCAGCATTTT CASTRTGGCQPQHF
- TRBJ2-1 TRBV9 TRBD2 TGTGCCAGCAGCGCGCTACTAGCGTACAATGAGCAGTTCTTC CASSALLAYNEQFF
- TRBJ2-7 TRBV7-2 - TGTGCCAGCAGCTTATCTGCCACCCCCATCTACGAGCAGTACTTC CASSLSATPIYEQYF
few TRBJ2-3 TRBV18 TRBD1 TGTGCCAGCTCACCACAGGGGGCGAGAGATACGCAGTATTTT CASSPQGARDTQYF
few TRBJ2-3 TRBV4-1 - TGCGCCAGCAGCCAAGTTCCGGGGAACACAGATACGCAGTATTTT CASSQVPGNTDTQYF
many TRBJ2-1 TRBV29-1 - TGCAGCGGCGTTATATACTGGAGCTCCTACAATGAGCAGTTCTTC CSGVIYWSSYNEQFF
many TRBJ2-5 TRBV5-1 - TGCGCCAGCACCCCGGTGGGAGTCCAAGAGACCCAGTACTTC CASTPVGVQETQYF
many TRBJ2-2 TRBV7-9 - TGTGCCAGCAGCATCCTGTCTACCGGGGAGCTGTTTTTT CASSILSTGELFF
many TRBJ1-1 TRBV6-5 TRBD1 TGTGCCAGCAGTTACGCTTGGACAGGGGGATTGAACACTGAAGCTTTCTTT CASSYAWTGGLNTEAFF
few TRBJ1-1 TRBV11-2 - TGTGCCAGCAGACCACCGGCTACACCTCAAGCTTTCTTT CASRPPATPQAFF